The clone carrying this T cell receptor (beta chain) was picked up one time. The sample originates from a study of technical replicates of blood from a few donors. The repertoire was sequenced with immunoSEQ multiplex PCR; TCRdb's copy has only in-frame clones and lacks some. In the table there are approximately 60,000 clones, 75% to 90% of which are singletons. V lost 2 bases, J lost 2 bases, and 10 bases lay in between. The CDR3 length is 16 residues. CDR1 and CDR2 (germline): MNHEY, SMNVEV (reference sequence). This receptor was identified in a human donor in good health. Some clones in this sample may be carry-over from other donors' samples. Material for sequencing was PBMCs. The genes are TRBV27 and TRBJ1-6; D is ambiguous. As DNA, the CDR3 is TGTGCCAGCAGTTTACGAGGGAACGCCTATAATTCACCCCTCCACTTT. This gives the protein CASSLRGNAYNSPLHF.